In this sample, the clone carrying this T cell receptor (beta chain) turned up once. Its target is unknown. Trimming took off 2 bases at V and 3 bases at J, with 8 bases between the two ends. Germline V gives CDR1 SGHVS, CDR2 FNYEAQ. This CDR3 contains 13 residues. The data stem from a study of cytomegalovirus exposure and HLA in healthy donors. Study overall: Within the Caucasian-associated ancestry cluster were under 85% of the 398 genotyped donors. Findings of the study overall: Researchers counted around 180 TCR beta chains as cytomegalovirus-associated. A later analysis found that most CMV-associated TCR beta chains appeared HLA-restricted.

With 60 Vbeta and 13 Jbeta primers, the PCR was carried out. Assay: immunoSEQ multiplex PCR; the TCRdb copy retains only in-frame clones and omits some. The repertoire holds fewer than 110,000 clones, roughly 82% seen once, with less than 3.5% in the top ten. The specimen was PBMCs. This chain uses TRBV7-6 with TRBJ2-7; unclear D gene. This sequence was found in a man under 40 in good health and CMV-seropositive. The chain's CDR3 is CASSLPGDYEQYF. The CDR3, as DNA: TGTGCCAGCAGCTTACCCGGAGACTACGAGCAGTACTTC.